Reported below is one T cell receptor (beta chain). Its cognate antigen is unknown. Amplification used 60 Vbeta primers and 13 Jbeta primers. Assay used: immunoSEQ multiplex PCR; TCRdb lists only in-frame clones, some missing. The data contain 55,000 to 85,000 clones, around three quarters of them singletons. Trimming cost V 4 bases and J 4 bases; bases outside gene matches: 4. Germline loops: CDR1 SGHAT, CDR2 FQNNGV. The CDR3 spans 14 residues. The data were taken from a study of cytomegalovirus exposure and HLA in healthy donors. As for the study in general: In a previous analysis, 110 million or so unique TCR beta sequences were found from about 179 million T cells. Study-wide findings and caveats: For most subjects, TCR beta sequences were reported to predict HLA-A and HLA-B alleles with accuracy.

This chain links TRBV11-2 with TRBJ1-2; TRBD1 aligns across 9 bases. The receptor was derived from a man aged 18-30 years in good health and CMV-seropositive. Sequencing was carried out using PBMCs. Written as DNA, the CDR3 is TGTGCCAGCAGCTGGGACAGGGATGGCTATGGCTACACCTTC. It codes for CASSWDRDGYGYTF.